These 4 T cell receptor beta chains came from one sample sequenced in a study of T-cell reconstitution after alpha-beta-depleted transplantation in children. A TCRbeta library incorporating unique molecular identifiers was prepared. TCRdb reprocessed the PCR reads with MiXCR, giving one entry per CDR3 protein. The top ten hold around 30% of the sample, which has about 980,000 distinct CDR3 sequences, 25% to 35% seen once. This material consisted of PBMCs, mostly from graft donor cells, taken 360 days after TCRalphabeta/CD19-depleted stem cell transplant. The source of these receptors is a boy younger than two who had a stem cell transplant for SCID, so the T cells may come from the graft donor.

CDR3 region: CASTPPRNTEAFF. Here the CDR3 DNA reads TGTGCCAGCACCCCCCCTCGGAACACTGAAGCTTTCTTT. The V gene is TRBV28, the J gene TRBJ1-1, with no clear D. The CDR3 length is 13 residues. CDR1 and CDR2 from the germline V gene are MDHEN and SYDVKM. V gave up 7 bases and J gave up 1 base, with 10 bases separating them.

The CDR3 here is CASDIQSTGANVLTF. The CDR3 coding sequence is TGTGCCAGCGATATACAGTCCACTGGGGCCAACGTCCTGACTTTC. The chain joins TRBV11-2 to TRBJ2-6; no definite D call. CDR3 length equals 15 residues. Germline V lookup: CDR1 SGHAT, CDR2 FQNNGV. Trimming removed 8 bases from V and 2 bases from J, with 13 bases in between.

J is TRBJ2-2 and V is TRBV27; a weak D match, TRBD1 (6 bases). This CDR3 contains 16 residues. CDR1 and CDR2 (germline): MNHEY, SMNVEV (reference sequence). The V end was cut by 10 bases, the J end by 4 bases, with 22 bases between. CDR3 residues: CATRGIQGKRTGELFF. In DNA form, the CDR3 reads TGTGCCACCAGGGGCATCCAGGGGAAACGCACCGGGGAGCTGTTTTTT.

V is TRBV4-1 and J is TRBJ2-2; possibly TRBD2 for D (5 bases). The CDR3 extends over 16 amino acids. Germline-derived CDR1 and CDR2 are MGHRA and YSYEKL. V dropped 1 base and J dropped 2 bases, with 11 bases sitting between them. The CDR3 reads CASSQVLGLNTGELFF. CDR3 nucleotide sequence: TGCGCCAGCAGCCAAGTACTAGGCCTTAACACCGGGGAGCTGTTTTTT.